The 12 T cell receptor beta chains below all came from one sample that was sequenced in a study of beta chain features in type 1 diabetes. TCRB transcripts that were expressed got sequenced, as all of the isolated RNA had been reverse transcribed. Method: immunoSEQ multiplex PCR; TCRdb's copy keeps in-frame clones and lacks some. The sample contains 900,000 or so clones, 15% to 20% of which appear only once. The sequenced material came from naive CD4+ T cells from blood. The receptor set was obtained from a woman between 18 and 29 years old in good health.

The chain carries TRBV4-1 and TRBJ2-7; 7 nucleotides agree with TRBD2. Germline V gene lookup returns CDR1 MGHRA and CDR2 YSYEKL. The CDR3 consists of 16 residues. After removal of 1 base from V and 4 bases from J, the junction contained 10 bases not matched to a gene. The CDR3 region has the DNA TGCGCCAGCAGCCAAGGCCCGGGGAGGGCGAGTTACGAGCAGTACTTC. Amino acids: CASSQGPGRASYEQYF.

The rearrangement joins TRBV7-2 to TRBJ2-5, with D tentatively TRBD2 (5 bases). V was pared by 5 bases and J by 5 bases, with 15 bases between. CDR1 and CDR2 from the germline V gene are SGHTA and FQGNSA. The CDR3 sequence is 14 residues long. CDR3 amino acids: CASSQDYLTETQYF. The CDR3 nucleotides are TGTGCCAGCAGCCAAGACTACCTCACCGAGACCCAGTACTTC. The full variable domain, in which reference TRBV7-2 and TRBJ2-5 provide the parts outside the CDR3, is GAGVSQSPSNKVTEKGKDVELRCDPISGHTALYWYRQSLGQGLEFLIYFQGNSAPDKSGLPSDRFSAERTGGSVSTLTIQRTQQEDSAVYLCASSQDYLTETQYFGPGTRLLVL.

This clone has only a few counts. The J gene is TRBJ2-1, the V gene TRBV7-2; D remains ambiguous. V lost 5 bases to trimming and J lost 6 bases, with 14 bases between them. CDR3 length: 14 residues. CDR1 is SGHTA and CDR2 is FQGNSA in the germline V gene. This chain's CDR3 is CASSPMAAPNEQFF. In DNA form, the CDR3 reads TGTGCCAGCAGCCCTATGGCGGCCCCCAATGAGCAGTTCTTC. Together with reference TRBV7-2 and TRBJ2-1, the CDR3 gives the full variable domain: GAGVSQSPSNKVTEKGKDVELRCDPISGHTALYWYRQSLGQGLEFLIYFQGNSAPDKSGLPSDRFSAERTGGSVSTLTIQRTQQEDSAVYLCASSPMAAPNEQFFGPGTRLTVL.

This clone was seen only a few times. The rearrangement joins TRBV2 to TRBJ1-1, with 8 bases aligning to TRBD1. The CDR3 is 14 residues long. The germline V gene encodes CDR1 SNHLY and CDR2 FYNNEI. V dropped 6 bases and J dropped 8; count of bases not matched to a gene: 11. CDR3 coding DNA: TGTGCCAGCAGACTTGGGACAGGCTCTAAGGAAGCTTTCTTT. It translates to CASRLGTGSKEAFF.

Regarding this clone: The sample contains more than one DNA sequence encoding this CDR3. The chain is built from TRBV28 and TRBJ2-7; no reliable D call. Trimming stripped 6 bases from V and 4 bases from J, with 7 bases between. Germline values: CDR1 MDHEN, CDR2 SYDVKM. This CDR3 has 11 amino acids. CDR3 DNA sequence: TGTGCCAGCAGGGCTACATACGAGCAGTACTTC. Translating gives CASRATYEQYF.

The genes are TRBV9 and TRBJ1-1; D is ambiguous. This CDR3 region has 14 residues. Germline loops: CDR1 SGDLS, CDR2 YYNGEE. V lost 0 bases and J lost 5, with 11 bases in between. The chain's CDR3 is CASSVDPTRTEAFF. In nucleotides, the CDR3 is TGTGCCAGCAGCGTAGACCCTACACGTACTGAAGCTTTCTTT.

The rearrangement uses TRBV2 and TRBJ1-4, with D unclear. Trimming pared 6 bases from V and 0 bases from J, leaving 8 bases between. Germline CDR1 reads SNHLY; CDR2 reads FYNNEI. There are 14 residues in the CDR3. In nucleotides, the CDR3 is TGTGCCAGCAGGAGGGAAGCAACTAATGAAAAACTGTTTTTT. Protein: CASRREATNEKLFF. The entire variable domain, with the rest obtained from reference TRBV2 and TRBJ1-4, is as follows: EPEVTQTPSHQVTQMGQEVILRCVPISNHLYFYWYRQILGQKVEFLVSFYNNEISEKSEIFDDQFSVERPDGSNFTLKIRSTKLEDSAMYFCASRREATNEKLFFGSGTQLSVL.

The J gene is TRBJ2-7, the V gene TRBV5-1; 15 positions agree with TRBD2. The V gene's germline CDR1 is SGHRS and CDR2 YFSETQ. The CDR3 is made up of 16 amino acids. The J segment lost 4 bases and the V segment lost 2 bases, leaving 4 bases of the junction unmatched. This CDR3 reads CASSFGTSGRIYEQYF. The CDR3 bases are TGCGCCAGCAGCTTCGGGACTAGCGGGAGGATTTACGAGCAGTACTTC.

This clone has just a few counts. The chain employs TRBV4-2 and TRBJ2-3; D gene uncertain. The length of the CDR3 is 16 residues. V dropped 3 bases and J dropped 6 bases, with 19 bases sitting between them. Germline values: CDR1 LGHNA, CDR2 YNFKEQ. CDR3 amino acids: CASSHSPTSVGDTQYF. The CDR3 bases are TGTGCCAGCAGCCATTCACCCACCTCGGTTGGGGATACGCAGTATTTT.

The CDR3 nucleotides are TGTGCCAGCAGTCCCCTGGGACACTACGAGCAGTACTTC. This sequence encodes CASSPLGHYEQYF. The rearrangement uses TRBV27 and TRBJ2-5; a weak D match, TRBD1 (6 bases). The better agreement between TRBJ2-7 and the DNA end casts doubt on the J call. Per the germline V gene, CDR1 is MNHEY and CDR2 is SMNVEV (reference sequence). The CDR3 is made up of 13 amino acids.

This clone has more than one count but fewer than ten. The chain uses TRBV1 and TRBJ2-7; the DNA was not used to check the table's D call, TRBD1. TRBV1 is given as a pseudogene. The CDR3 totals 17 residues. Written as DNA, the CDR3 is TGCACCAGCAGCCAACTCCCAGGGACAGGCAGCTCCTACGAGCAGTACTTC. It is translated as CTSSQLPGTGSSYEQYF.

This clone was counted only a few times. V usage is TRBV9 and J usage is TRBJ2-7, with 14 nucleotides matching TRBD2. The germline gives CDR1 SGDLS, CDR2 YYNGEE. There are 14 residues in the CDR3. V gave up 3 bases and J gave up 7 bases; unmatched junction bases: 3. The CDR3 loop is CASSATSGRGEQYF. The CDR3 coding sequence is TGTGCCAGCAGCGCGACTAGCGGGAGGGGTGAGCAGTACTTC. The full variable domain, its missing parts supplied by reference TRBV9 and TRBJ2-7, is DSGVTQTPKHLITATGQRVTLRCSPRSGDLSVYWYQQSLDQGLQFLIQYYNGEERAKGNILERFSAQQFPDLHSELNLSSLELGDSALYFCASSATSGRGEQYFGPGTRLTVT.